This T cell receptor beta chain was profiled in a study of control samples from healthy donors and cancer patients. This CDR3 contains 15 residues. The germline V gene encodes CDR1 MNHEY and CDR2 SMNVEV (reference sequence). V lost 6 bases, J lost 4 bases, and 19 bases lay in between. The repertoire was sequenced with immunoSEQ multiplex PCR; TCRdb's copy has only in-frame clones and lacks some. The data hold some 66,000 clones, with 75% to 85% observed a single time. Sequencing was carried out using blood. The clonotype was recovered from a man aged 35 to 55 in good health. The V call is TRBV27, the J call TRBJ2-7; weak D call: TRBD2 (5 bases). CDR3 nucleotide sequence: TGTGCCAGCAGAGTCCGCCGGGAAGCCCGTTACGAGCAGTACTTC. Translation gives CASRVRREARYEQYF.